The clone carrying this TCR beta chain has only one observation. Repertoires were generated with immunoSEQ multiplex PCR, while TCRdb's copy carries only in-frame clones and drops some. In the table there are about 150,000 clones, approximately 82% of which are singletons. These data belong to a study of blood T cell repertoires in COVID-19. Across the whole study: The study drew acute and convalescent COVID-19 samples from the United States, Italy and Spain.

The CDR3 spans 13 residues. Trimming stripped 1 base from V and 2 bases from J, with 4 bases between. Germline CDR1 and CDR2: LGHDT and YNNKEL (reference sequence). The TCR was taken from a woman aged 45 to 65 in a cohort sampled during active or convalescent COVID-19. The sequenced material came from peripheral blood. The J gene is TRBJ2-3, the V gene TRBV3-1 (or the pseudogene TRBV3-2); D gene unclear. CDR3 DNA: TGTGCCAGCAGCCAAGTAAACACAGATACGCAGTATTTT. Residues: CASSQVNTDTQYF.